What follows are 32 T cell receptor beta chains derived from one specimen sequenced in a study of blood T cell repertoires in COVID-19. The repertoire was sequenced with immunoSEQ multiplex PCR; TCRdb's copy has only in-frame clones and lacks some. The sample shows roughly 200,000 clones, approximately 81% of them seen only once. The sample comprised peripheral blood. The receptors were sampled from a human donor in a cohort sampled during active COVID-19.

This chain connects TRBV19 to TRBJ2-3, with unresolved D. CDR1 and CDR2 (germline): LNHDA, SQIVND (reference sequence). This CDR3 spans 14 amino acids. V lost 3 bases to trimming and J lost 7 bases, with 14 bases between them. In DNA form, the CDR3 reads TGTGCCAGTAGTATCACCCTCCCACACCATACGCAGTATTTT. Amino acids: CASSITLPHHTQYF.

The chain links TRBV28 to TRBJ2-1; 8 nucleotides align to TRBD2. V was pared by 7 bases and J by 4 bases, with 6 bases of the junction left unmatched. From germline, CDR1 is MDHEN and CDR2 SYDVKM. CDR3 length equals 14 residues. DNA for the CDR3: TGTGCCAGCAAGGAAACTAGCGGATACAATGAGCAGTTCTTC. It translates to CASKETSGYNEQFF.

This rearrangement joins TRBV6-5 to TRBJ1-2; 9 bases fit TRBD1. Unmatched junction bases numbered 6, after V lost 6 bases and J lost 4 bases. CDR3 length equals 14 residues. Germline CDR1 and CDR2: MNHEY and SVGAGI. CDR3 loop: CASRKGQGPYGYTF. For the CDR3, the DNA is TGTGCCAGCAGAAAGGGACAGGGCCCCTATGGCTACACCTTC.

The chain joins TRBV4-2 to TRBJ1-5, with D possibly being TRBD1 (5 bases). The V gene's germline CDR1 is LGHNA and CDR2 YNFKEQ. V was shortened by 3 bases and J by 4 bases, with 19 bases between the two germline ends. This CDR3 comprises 17 residues. For the CDR3, the DNA is TGTGCCAGCAGCCATGACAGACGCGGGGATAGGAATCAGCCCCAGCATTTT. It is translated as CASSHDRRGDRNQPQHF.

V is TRBV28 and J is TRBJ1-6; D not certain. Germline CDR1 reads MDHEN; CDR2 reads SYDVKM. V was pared by 11 bases and J by 8 bases, with 19 bases between. This CDR3 spans 14 amino acids. The CDR3: CAGRTGDIYSPLHF. DNA of the CDR3: TGTGCCGGGAGAACGGGAGACATATATTCACCCCTCCACTTT.

Only a few counts were recorded for this clone. The chain is built from TRBV19 and TRBJ1-1, with D perhaps TRBD1 (5 bases). The CDR3 extends over 15 amino acids. Trimming pared 6 bases from V and 5 bases from J, leaving 19 bases between. CDR1 and CDR2 from the germline V gene are LNHDA and SQIVND (reference sequence). The CDR3 here is CASRDSGLLGTEAFF. The CDR3 coding sequence is TGTGCCAGTAGGGACTCGGGACTCCTGGGTACTGAAGCTTTCTTT.

V usage is TRBV7-9 and J usage is TRBJ2-3, with D unclear. Germline loops: CDR1 SEHNR, CDR2 FQNEAQ (reference sequence). This CDR3 spans 18 amino acids. With 1 base removed from V and 6 bases from J, the gap between germline ends came to 23 bases. Here the CDR3 reads CASSLGLPNRLYTDTQYF. As DNA, the CDR3 is TGTGCCAGCAGCTTAGGACTCCCCAACCGGCTTTACACCGATACGCAGTATTTT.

V usage is TRBV27 and J usage is TRBJ2-2; 7 nucleotides align to TRBD2. The CDR3 length is 17 residues. The trim removed 5 bases at V and 0 bases at J, leaving 9 bases unmatched. The germline CDR1 and CDR2 sequences are MNHEY and SMNVEV (reference sequence). The CDR3 DNA is TGTGCCAGCAGTCCCTTCGGGGGGTTCTCGAACACCGGGGAGCTGTTTTTT. The encoded protein is CASSPFGGFSNTGELFF.

The chain links TRBV11-2 to TRBJ1-2; 7 bases are a match to TRBD1. CDR1 SGHAT and CDR2 FQNNGV come from the germline V gene. The CDR3 is 12 residues long. V shed 6 bases, J shed 7 bases, and the junction held 5 bases outside the gene matches. This chain's CDR3 is CASRAGGGGYTF. CDR3 DNA sequence: TGTGCCAGCAGGGCAGGGGGAGGTGGCTACACCTTC.

This clone was detected a few times. In DNA form, the CDR3 reads TGCGCCAGCAGTGAGTCTGTCTCTGGAAACACCATATATTTT. Translated: CASSESVSGNTIYF. The gene calls are TRBV5-1 and TRBJ1-3; D call uncertain. Germline-derived CDR1 and CDR2 are SGHRS and YFSETQ. CDR3 length: 14 amino acids. V dropped 5 bases and J dropped 0 bases, with 9 bases sitting between them.

The chain carries TRBV6-5 and TRBJ1-2; a possible D gene is TRBD1 (5 bases). Trimming took 8 bases from V and 4 from J, leaving 20 bases between them. The CDR3 is made up of 15 amino acids. Germline CDR1 reads MNHEY; CDR2 reads SVGAGI. CDR3 in DNA: TGTGCCAGCGGGGAGGCCGTCAGGGCCCGCTATGGCTACACCTTC. Amino acids: CASGEAVRARYGYTF.

This chain joins TRBV5-1 and TRBJ2-3, with TRBD2 matching 14 bases. This CDR3 is 18 amino acids long. The germline V gene encodes CDR1 SGHRS and CDR2 YFSETQ. The J segment lost 2 bases and the V segment lost 6 bases, leaving 11 bases of the junction unmatched. Written as DNA, the CDR3 is TGCGCCAGCAACAGATATGGGACTAGCGGGGGACCCACAGATACGCAGTATTTT. It translates to CASNRYGTSGGPTDTQYF.

V gene TRBV5-4 combines with J gene TRBJ2-1; the D gene is possibly TRBD1 (5 bases). CDR3 length: 15 amino acids. Germline V lookup: CDR1 SGHNT, CDR2 YYREEE (reference sequence). Trimming left V 1 base short and J 4 bases short, with 12 bases between. Here the CDR3 DNA reads TGTGCCAGCAGCTTGCCAAAGGGGATTTACAATGAGCAGTTCTTC. The encoded protein is CASSLPKGIYNEQFF.

The genes are TRBV5-1 and TRBJ1-2; tentative D call: TRBD1 (5 bases). This CDR3 spans 12 amino acids. The V gene lost 5 bases and the J gene lost 8 bases, with 13 bases spanning the gap. The V gene's germline CDR1 is SGHRS and CDR2 YFSETQ. CDR3 sequence reads: CASREQAGGYTF. Here the CDR3 DNA reads TGCGCCAGCAGGGAACAGGCAGGCGGCTACACCTTC.

The genes are TRBV28 and TRBJ2-6; D is unclear. The V gene's germline CDR1 is MDHEN and CDR2 SYDVKM. This CDR3 has 17 residues. V shed 3 bases and J shed 0 bases, with 12 bases lying between them. This chain's CDR3 is CASSFSYIDSGANVLTF. The CDR3 DNA follows: TGTGCCAGCAGTTTTAGCTATATTGACTCTGGGGCCAACGTCCTGACTTTC. Full variable domain (outside the CDR3, taken from reference TRBV28 and TRBJ2-6): DVKVTQSSRYLVKRTGEKVFLECVQDMDHENMFWYRQDPGLGLRLIYFSYDVKMKEKGDIPEGYSVSREKKERFSLILESASTNQTSMYLCASSFSYIDSGANVLTFGAGSRLTVL.

The chain couples TRBV12-3 or TRBV12-4 to TRBJ1-1; no reliable D call. V shed 6 bases and J shed 0 bases, with 8 bases lying between them. The CDR3 has 13 residues. DNA for the CDR3: TGTGCCAGCAGCCCAGATTTGAACACTGAAGCTTTCTTT. Its protein product is CASSPDLNTEAFF.

This clone has a single count. The V call is TRBV10-1, the J call TRBJ2-1; a possible D gene is TRBD1 (5 bases). With 3 bases removed from V and 7 bases from J, the gap between germline ends came to 19 bases. CDR1 WNHNN and CDR2 SYGVQD come from the germline V gene (reference sequence). This CDR3 has 16 residues. DNA for the CDR3: TGCGCCAGCAGTGATGTACGCACAGGTATTAGGAATGAGCAGTTCTTC. Amino acids: CASSDVRTGIRNEQFF.

This chain joins TRBV5-4 and TRBJ1-2; D uncertain. CDR1 is SGHNT, CDR2 YYREEE, per germline (reference sequence). Trimming took 1 base from V and 3 from J, leaving 10 bases between them. The CDR3 has 14 residues. CDR3 sequence (DNA): TGTGCCAGCAGCTTGTCGTCCGTAGACTATGGCTACACCTTC. Its protein product is CASSLSSVDYGYTF.

The rearrangement uses TRBV11-3 and TRBJ2-7; a weak D match, TRBD1 (5 bases). Germline V lookup: CDR1 SGHNT, CDR2 YENEEA. V was pared by 3 bases and J by 6 bases, with 21 bases between. The CDR3 is made up of 16 amino acids. CDR3 DNA: TGTGCCAGCAGCTTTCTCATCGGGCAGGGTGGAAGCGAGCAGTACTTC. As protein: CASSFLIGQGGSEQYF. The full variable domain, with the rest looked up from reference TRBV11-3 and TRBJ2-7, is EAGVVQSPRYKIIEKKQPVAFWCNPISGHNTLYWYLQNLGQGPELLIRYENEEAVDDSQLPKDRFSAERLKGVDSTLKIQPAELGDSAVYLCASSFLIGQGGSEQYFGPGTRLTVT.

The chain links TRBV7-3 to TRBJ1-1, with no clear D. Looked up from germline, CDR1 is SGHTA and CDR2 is FQGTGA. This CDR3 contains 16 residues. Trimming took off 1 base at V and 2 bases at J, with 14 bases between the two ends. Written as DNA, the CDR3 is TGTGCCAGCAGCTTAAAGGCGCCCGGGGAAAACACTGAAGCTTTCTTT. It translates to CASSLKAPGENTEAFF.

This chain connects TRBV7-2 to TRBJ2-3; D is perhaps TRBD2 (5 bases). The V gene's germline CDR1 is SGHTA and CDR2 FQGNSA. Trimming pared 6 bases from V and 7 bases from J, leaving 14 bases between. The CDR3 extends over 13 amino acids. Here the CDR3 DNA reads TGTGCCAGCAGACTGGGGAGCGAGAATACGCAGTATTTT. Amino acid sequence: CASRLGSENTQYF.

This clone was observed once. V and J are TRBV7-9 and TRBJ1-3, with 8 bases aligning to TRBD1. Germline V gene data show CDR1 as SEHNR and CDR2 as FQNEAQ (reference sequence). The CDR3 sequence is 15 residues long. V was pared by 0 bases and J by 3 bases, with 1 base of the junction left unmatched. CDR3 in amino acids: CASSLAGQGGNTIYF. For the CDR3, the DNA is TGTGCCAGCAGCTTAGCCGGACAGGGTGGAAACACCATATATTTT.

This sequence joins TRBV10-3 and TRBJ1-1, with D perhaps TRBD1 (5 bases). Germline V gene sequence: CDR1 ENHRY, CDR2 SYGVKD. Trimming pared 7 bases from V and 5 bases from J, leaving 20 bases between. The CDR3 runs to 15 residues. Written as DNA, the CDR3 is TGTGCCATCAATGGGGGTGACGGGGGATCGACTGAAGCTTTCTTT. Amino acid sequence: CAINGGDGGSTEAFF.

V usage is TRBV10-1 and J usage is TRBJ2-2; 7 bases are shared with TRBD2. Germline CDR1 reads WNHNN; CDR2 reads SYGVQD (reference sequence). The CDR3 is made up of 13 amino acids. J was trimmed by 6 bases and V by 6 bases; bases with no gene match: 4. CDR3 nucleotides: TGCGCCAGCAGCGGGAGGTTATCCGGGGAGCTGTTTTTT. Its protein is CASSGRLSGELFF.

V and J are TRBV5-1 and TRBJ1-1; D perhaps matches TRBD1 (6 bases). The CDR3 covers 15 residues. The V gene lost 2 bases and the J gene lost 5 bases, with 16 bases spanning the gap. Per germline, CDR1 SGHRS and CDR2 YFSETQ. Here the CDR3 DNA reads TGCGCCAGCAGCTTAATCCCAGGGGTTGAGACTGAAGCTTTCTTT. Amino acid sequence: CASSLIPGVETEAFF.

The chain combines TRBV27 with TRBJ2-2; the match to TRBD1 covers 7 bases. V trimming: 6 bases; J trimming: 4 bases; junction bases outside the gene matches: 14. The CDR3 covers 17 residues. The V gene's germline CDR1 is MNHEY and CDR2 SMNVEV (reference sequence). CDR3 residues: CASSLDRPGRRTGELFF. The CDR3 DNA is TGTGCCAGCAGCCTGGACAGGCCCGGACGGCGCACCGGGGAGCTGTTTTTT.

The table lists this clone with a count of one. This chain joins TRBV7-2 and TRBJ2-7; a possible D gene is TRBD1 (6 bases). Germline V gene data show CDR1 as SGHTA and CDR2 as FQGNSA. The germline V and J ends were trimmed by 4 bases and 4 bases, with 11 bases remaining between them. The CDR3 has 13 amino acids. The CDR3 region has the DNA TGTGCCAGCAGCTCGGCCAGGGGATACGAGCAGTACTTC. It yields the protein CASSSARGYEQYF.

CDR3 in amino acids: CASSFLTGELFF. The CDR3, as DNA: TGTGCCAGCAGTTTCCTTACCGGGGAGCTGTTTTTT. The chain carries TRBV12-3 or TRBV12-4 and TRBJ2-2; the D is unclear. The V end was cut by 3 bases, the J end by 5 bases, with 4 bases between. The CDR3 is made up of 12 amino acids.

This clone was detected once. This chain connects TRBV19 to TRBJ2-1; the match to TRBD2 covers 12 bases. The CDR3 extends over 15 amino acids. CDR1 and CDR2 from the germline V gene are LNHDA and SQIVND (reference sequence). The V segment lost 7 bases and the J segment 8 bases; nucleotides outside the gene matches: 9. Here the CDR3 DNA reads TGTGCCAGTACCACCCCGACTAGCGGGGGCTATGAGCAGTTCTTC. Its protein product is CASTTPTSGGYEQFF. Complete variable domain (other parts from reference TRBV19 and TRBJ2-1): DGGITQSPKYLFRKEGQNVTLSCEQNLNHDAMYWYRQDPGQGLRLIYYSQIVNDFQKGDIAEGYSVSREKKESFPLTVTSAQKNPTAFYLCASTTPTSGGYEQFFGPGTRLTVL.

V usage is TRBV12-3 or TRBV12-4 and J usage is TRBJ2-1; TRBD1 is a possible D gene (6 bases). The CDR3 is made up of 12 amino acids. V lost 0 bases and J 13 bases, leaving 10 bases between the germline ends. CDR3 amino acids: CASSLAGAVQFF. The CDR3 nucleotides are TGTGCCAGCAGTTTAGCGGGGGCCGTCCAGTTCTTC.

This sequence joins TRBV9 and TRBJ2-1; D is uncertain. This CDR3 comprises 14 residues. The germline V and J ends were trimmed by 0 bases and 6 bases, with 10 bases remaining between them. Germline-derived CDR1 and CDR2 are SGDLS and YYNGEE. The CDR3 protein is CASSVGLFPNEQFF. In DNA form, the CDR3 reads TGTGCCAGCAGCGTAGGACTTTTTCCCAATGAGCAGTTCTTC.

V usage is TRBV30 and J usage is TRBJ1-2; 7 bases align to TRBD1. The CDR3 runs to 18 residues. V was pared by 3 bases and J by 4 bases, with 20 bases of the junction left unmatched. CDR1 and CDR2 from the germline V gene are GTSNPN and SVGIG (reference sequence). CDR3 region: CAWRGDTRRQGGIYGYTF. CDR3 DNA: TGTGCCTGGAGAGGGGATACCCGACGACAGGGTGGGATCTATGGCTACACCTTC.